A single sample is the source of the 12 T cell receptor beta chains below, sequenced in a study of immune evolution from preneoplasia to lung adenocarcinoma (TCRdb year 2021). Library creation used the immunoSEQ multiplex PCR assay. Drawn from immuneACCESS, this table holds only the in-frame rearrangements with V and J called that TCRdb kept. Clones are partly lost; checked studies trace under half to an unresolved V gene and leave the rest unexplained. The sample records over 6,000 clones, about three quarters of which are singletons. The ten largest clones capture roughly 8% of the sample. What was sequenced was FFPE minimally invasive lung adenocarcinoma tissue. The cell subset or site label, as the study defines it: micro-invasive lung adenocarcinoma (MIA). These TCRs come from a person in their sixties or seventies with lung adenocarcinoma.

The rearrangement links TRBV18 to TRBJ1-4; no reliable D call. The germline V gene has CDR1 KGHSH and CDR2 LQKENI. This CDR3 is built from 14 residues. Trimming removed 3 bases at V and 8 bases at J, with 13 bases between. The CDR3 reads CASSPELGGEKLFF. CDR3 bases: TGTGCCAGCTCACCGGAACTAGGCGGGGAAAAACTGTTTTTT.

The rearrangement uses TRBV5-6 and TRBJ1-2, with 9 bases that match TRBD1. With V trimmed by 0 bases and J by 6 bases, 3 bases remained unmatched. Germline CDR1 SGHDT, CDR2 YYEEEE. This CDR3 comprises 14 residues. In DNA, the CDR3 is TGTGCCAGCAGCTTGGTGGGACAGGGAGATGGCTACACCTTC. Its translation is CASSLVGQGDGYTF.

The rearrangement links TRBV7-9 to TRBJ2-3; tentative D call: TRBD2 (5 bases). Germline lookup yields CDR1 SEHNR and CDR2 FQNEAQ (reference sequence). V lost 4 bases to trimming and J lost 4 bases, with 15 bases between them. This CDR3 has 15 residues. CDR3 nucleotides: TGTGCCAGCAGCTCAACCCTTGAGGGCCCAGATACGCAGTATTTT. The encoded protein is CASSSTLEGPDTQYF.

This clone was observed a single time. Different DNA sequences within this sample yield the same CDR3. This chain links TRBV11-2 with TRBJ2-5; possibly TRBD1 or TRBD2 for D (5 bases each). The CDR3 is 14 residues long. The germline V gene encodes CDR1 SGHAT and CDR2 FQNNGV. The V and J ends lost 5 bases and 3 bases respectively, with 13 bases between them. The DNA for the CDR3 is TGTGCCAGCAGCCCATGGGACGGGAAAGAGACCCAGTACTTC. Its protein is CASSPWDGKETQYF.

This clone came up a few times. This chain's CDR3 is CASSPRGQGDYEQYF. CDR3 coding DNA: TGTGCCAGCAGCCCCCGCGGACAGGGCGACTACGAGCAGTACTTC. The V gene is TRBV7-9, the J gene TRBJ2-7, with 8 bases matching TRBD1. This CDR3 comprises 15 residues. The germline V gene has CDR1 SEHNR and CDR2 FQNEAQ (reference sequence). V lost 5 bases to trimming and J lost 3 bases; unmatched junction nucleotides: 9. The full variable domain, in which reference TRBV7-9 and TRBJ2-7 provide the parts outside the CDR3, is DTGVSQNPRHKITKRGQNVTFRCDPISEHNRLYWYRQTLGQGPEFLTYFQNEAQLEKSRLLSDRFSAERPKGSFSTLEIQRTEQGDSAMYLCASSPRGQGDYEQYFGPGTRLTVT.

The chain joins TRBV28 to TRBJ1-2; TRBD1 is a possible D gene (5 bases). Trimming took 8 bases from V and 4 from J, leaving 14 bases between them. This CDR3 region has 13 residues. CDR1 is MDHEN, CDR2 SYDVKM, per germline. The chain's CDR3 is CASAGHTSYGYTF. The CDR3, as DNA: TGTGCCAGCGCAGGACATACCTCCTATGGCTACACCTTC.

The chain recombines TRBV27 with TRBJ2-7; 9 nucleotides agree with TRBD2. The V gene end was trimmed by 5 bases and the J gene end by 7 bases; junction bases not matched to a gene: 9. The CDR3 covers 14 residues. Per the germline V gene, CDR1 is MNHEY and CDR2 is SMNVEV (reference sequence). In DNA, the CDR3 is TGTGCCAGCAGTATAGCGGGAGCCCCGGAAGAGCAGTACTTC. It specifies CASSIAGAPEEQYF.

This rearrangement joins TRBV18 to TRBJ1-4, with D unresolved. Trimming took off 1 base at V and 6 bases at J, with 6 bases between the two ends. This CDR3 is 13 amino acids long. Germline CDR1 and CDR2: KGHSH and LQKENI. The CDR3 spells CASSPQGYEKLFF. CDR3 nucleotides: TGTGCCAGCTCACCACAGGGTTATGAAAAACTGTTTTTT.

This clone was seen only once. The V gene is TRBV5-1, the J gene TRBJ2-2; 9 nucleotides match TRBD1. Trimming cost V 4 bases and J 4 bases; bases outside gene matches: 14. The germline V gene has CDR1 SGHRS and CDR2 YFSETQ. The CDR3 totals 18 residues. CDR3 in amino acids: CASSLGQGSAQFTGELFF. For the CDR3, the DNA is TGCGCCAGCAGCCTAGGACAGGGGTCCGCCCAGTTCACCGGGGAGCTGTTTTTT.

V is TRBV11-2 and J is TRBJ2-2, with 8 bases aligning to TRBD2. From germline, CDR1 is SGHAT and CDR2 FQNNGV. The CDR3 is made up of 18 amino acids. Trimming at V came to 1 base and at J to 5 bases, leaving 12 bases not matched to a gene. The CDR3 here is CASSLVAGRAIGTGELFF. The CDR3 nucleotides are TGTGCCAGCAGCTTAGTGGCCGGGAGGGCCATTGGGACCGGGGAGCTGTTTTTT.

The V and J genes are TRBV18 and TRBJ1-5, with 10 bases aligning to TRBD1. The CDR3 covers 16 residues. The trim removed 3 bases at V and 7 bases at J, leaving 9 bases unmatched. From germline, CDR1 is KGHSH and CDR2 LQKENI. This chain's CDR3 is CASSPGTGASGQPQHF. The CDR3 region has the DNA TGTGCCAGCTCACCCGGGACAGGGGCCTCCGGACAGCCCCAGCATTTT.

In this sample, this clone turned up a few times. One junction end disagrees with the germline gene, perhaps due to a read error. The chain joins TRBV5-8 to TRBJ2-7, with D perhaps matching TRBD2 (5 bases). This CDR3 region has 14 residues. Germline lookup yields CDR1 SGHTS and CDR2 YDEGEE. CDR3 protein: CASSPGGPLEGTDF. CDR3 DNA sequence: TGTGCCAGCAGCCCGGGCGGGCCCCTCGAGGGTACGGACTTC. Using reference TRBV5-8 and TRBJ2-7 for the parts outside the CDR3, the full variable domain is EAGVTQSPTHLIKTRGQQATLRCSPISGHTSVYWYQQALGLGLQFLLWYDEGEERNRGNFPPRFSGRQFPNYSSELNVNALELEDSALYLCASSPGGPLEGTDFGPGTRLTVT.